The 5 T cell receptor beta chains in this list originate from one sample, sequenced in a study of blood T cell repertoires in COVID-19 (TCRdb year 2020). The library was obtained by the immunoSEQ multiplex PCR assay. This is the immuneACCESS table as TCRdb keeps it, with only in-frame sequences that have V and J called. A part of the clones is gone; compared with another copy, unresolved V genes explain less than half, and the rest is unexplained. The sample table holds around 300,000 clones, of which around 87% were seen once. Under 1.1% of the sample is in the top ten clones. The specimen was peripheral blood. The origin of the receptors is a woman in her forties with COVID-19, enrolled during active disease.

The chain carries TRBV6-5 and TRBJ2-3, with 8 positions matching TRBD2. The CDR3 totals 15 residues. CDR1 is MNHEY, CDR2 SVGAGI, per germline. Trimming took 4 bases from V and 5 from J; bases not matched to a gene: 8. In nucleotides, the CDR3 is TGTGCCAGCAGTTCTCGTCGGGGGGGGCGAGATACGCAGTATTTT. Encoded protein: CASSSRRGGRDTQYF.

The chain employs TRBV6-5 and TRBJ1-1, with a possible D match to TRBD1 (6 bases). The CDR3 contains 13 residues. The V gene's germline CDR1 is MNHEY and CDR2 SVGAGI. V lost 4 bases and J lost 4, with 10 bases in between. The CDR3 is CASSSRGGTEAFF. CDR3 in DNA: TGTGCCAGCAGTTCGAGGGGGGGCACTGAAGCTTTCTTT.

This clone was counted once. The chain carries TRBV18 and TRBJ2-7, with 9 bases identical to TRBD1. Unmatched junction bases numbered 3, after V lost 3 bases and J lost 3 bases. Germline V gives CDR1 KGHSH, CDR2 LQKENI. This CDR3 region has 14 residues. CDR3 protein: CASSPPTGGYEQYF. The CDR3 DNA is TGTGCCAGCTCACCGCCGACAGGGGGCTACGAGCAGTACTTC.

This chain joins TRBV18 and TRBJ1-1; TRBD1 matches at 7 bases. This CDR3 has 15 amino acids. The junction had 4 bases not matched to a gene; V was cut back by 2 bases and J by 1 base. Germline V gives CDR1 KGHSH, CDR2 LQKENI. CDR3 in amino acids: CASSPYRDRNTEAFF. CDR3 sequence (DNA): TGTGCCAGCTCACCATACCGGGACAGGAACACTGAAGCTTTCTTT.

V gene TRBV4-1 combines with J gene TRBJ1-2; D is uncertain. CDR3 length: 16 residues. Trimming cost V 0 bases and J 4 bases, with 15 bases left between them. Germline values: CDR1 MGHRA, CDR2 YSYEKL. DNA for the CDR3: TGCGCCAGCAGCCAAGATAGCCCTGAAGGTGGCTATGGCTACACCTTC. Translation: CASSQDSPEGGYGYTF.